One sample yielded the 13 T cell receptor beta chains listed below, sequenced in a study of blood T cell repertoires in COVID-19. Measured with immunoSEQ multiplex PCR; TCRdb has only the in-frame clones, and not every one. This sample has about 200,000 clones, with 70% to 85% found just once. The specimen sequenced was peripheral blood. The source of these receptors is a man aged 50-59 years who had recovered from COVID-19.

The genes are TRBV10-3 and TRBJ1-3; tentatively, D is TRBD1 (5 bases). The CDR3 is made up of 18 amino acids. Germline V gene sequence: CDR1 ENHRY, CDR2 SYGVKD. Between the trimmed V and J ends, which lost 7 bases and 8 bases, there was a span of 30 bases. In nucleotides, the CDR3 is TGTGCCATCACTAGAGGGTCGGGGGAAACCCAGCAGGCGGACACCATATATTTT. Protein product: CAITRGSGETQQADTIYF.

This clone has more than one count but fewer than ten. This chain uses TRBV7-8 with TRBJ2-6, with 7 bases matching TRBD2. The V gene's germline CDR1 is SGHVS and CDR2 FQNEAQ. J lost 3 bases, V lost 11 bases, and 10 bases had no gene match. This CDR3 is built from 15 residues. The CDR3 reads CAGASGRGGANVLTF. The CDR3 nucleotides read TGTGCCGGCGCCTCTGGGAGGGGTGGGGCCAACGTCCTGACTTTC.

This clone turned up a few times. V gene TRBV11-2 combines with J gene TRBJ2-1; 9 bases line up with TRBD2. Germline values: CDR1 SGHAT, CDR2 FQNNGV. V lost 5 bases, J lost 7 bases, and 21 bases stayed unmatched. This CDR3 comprises 19 residues. The CDR3 sequence: CASSPLFTGAGGRRNEQFF. In DNA form, the CDR3 reads TGTGCCAGCAGCCCCCTTTTCACGGGAGCGGGAGGTAGAAGGAATGAGCAGTTCTTC. Looking up the rest from reference TRBV11-2 and TRBJ2-1 gives the full variable domain: EAGVAQSPRYKIIEKRQSVAFWCNPISGHATLYWYQQILGQGPKLLIQFQNNGVVDDSQLPKDRFSAERLKGVDSTLKIQPAKLEDSAVYLCASSPLFTGAGGRRNEQFFGPGTRLTVL.

CDR3 in amino acids: CASASGRPIYEQYF. In DNA form, the CDR3 reads TGTGCCAGCGCTAGCGGGAGGCCAATCTACGAGCAGTACTTC. J is TRBJ2-7 and V is TRBV6-5; 11 bases fit TRBD2. Germline CDR1 MNHEY, CDR2 SVGAGI. This CDR3 is 14 amino acids long. Losses at the gene ends were 8 bases for V and 3 bases for J; bases not matched to a gene: 6.

V and J are TRBV27 and TRBJ2-1; 15 bases match TRBD2. V lost 4 bases to trimming and J lost 9 bases; unmatched junction nucleotides: 7. This CDR3 spans 16 amino acids. CDR1 is MNHEY, CDR2 SMNVEV, per germline (reference sequence). In DNA, the CDR3 is TGTGCCAGCAGTTATTCCGGGACTAGCGGGAGGATTGAGCAGTTCTTC. Translating gives CASSYSGTSGRIEQFF.

V is TRBV7-2 and J is TRBJ2-7; D uncertain. The CDR3 totals 11 residues. Germline loops: CDR1 SGHTA, CDR2 FQGNSA. V lost 4 bases to trimming and J lost 3 bases, with 4 bases between them. The CDR3 region has the DNA TGTGCCAGCAGCTCGTACTACGAGCAGTACTTC. Its translation is CASSSYYEQYF.

This sequence joins TRBV19 and TRBJ2-7, with TRBD1 matching over 9 bases. The CDR3 is 15 residues long. CDR1 is LNHDA, CDR2 SQIVND, per germline (reference sequence). Trimming at V came to 4 bases and at J to 6 bases, leaving 10 bases not matched to a gene. The CDR3 here is CASSNRDRAVSEQYF. CDR3 nucleotide sequence: TGTGCCAGTAGTAATCGGGACAGGGCCGTGTCCGAGCAGTACTTC.

The chain recombines TRBV28 with TRBJ2-7, with TRBD1 as a possible D gene (6 bases). This CDR3 is 14 amino acids long. Germline V gene data show CDR1 as MDHEN and CDR2 as SYDVKM. V lost 2 bases and J 2 bases, leaving 10 bases between the germline ends. CDR3 DNA sequence: TGTGCCAGCAGTTTAGGACAGATCACCTACGAGCAGTACTTC. Amino acid sequence: CASSLGQITYEQYF.

V usage is TRBV5-1 and J usage is TRBJ1-1; 9 nucleotides agree with TRBD1. The V gene end was trimmed by 4 bases and the J gene end by 5 bases; junction bases not matched to a gene: 3. The CDR3 extends over 13 amino acids. Per germline, CDR1 SGHRS and CDR2 YFSETQ. The CDR3 protein is CASSQDRGTEAFF. CDR3 nucleotides: TGCGCCAGCAGCCAGGACAGGGGAACTGAAGCTTTCTTT.

This clone was detected only a few times. V is TRBV23-1 and J is TRBJ2-7, with 7 bases fitting TRBD1. TRBV23-1 is annotated as an ORF whose role is uncertain. This CDR3 is built from 15 residues. V shed 2 bases and J 0 bases; nucleotides not matched to a gene: 4. The CDR3: CASSQTGANSYEQYF. In nucleotides, the CDR3 is TGCGCCAGCAGTCAAACAGGGGCTAACTCCTACGAGCAGTACTTC.

This CDR3 is CASSLTGGHTGELFF. CDR3 DNA: TGTGCCAGCAGCTTGACGGGAGGGCACACCGGGGAGCTGTTTTTT. The chain joins TRBV5-6 to TRBJ2-2; 8 bases are shared with TRBD2. V shed 1 base, J shed 3 bases, and the junction held 2 bases outside the gene matches. The CDR3 has 15 amino acids. The germline gives CDR1 SGHDT, CDR2 YYEEEE.

This clone appeared a single time. V usage is TRBV28 and J usage is TRBJ2-1; D might be TRBD1 (6 bases). Trimming pared 3 bases from V and 0 bases from J, leaving 9 bases between. There are 15 residues in the CDR3. Germline CDR1 reads MDHEN; CDR2 reads SYDVKM. CDR3 nucleotide sequence: TGTGCCAGCAGTTTCCACAGGGCCTCCTACAATGAGCAGTTCTTC. Translating it yields CASSFHRASYNEQFF.

The chain is built from TRBV30 and TRBJ1-5; TRBD1 matches 10 bases. The CDR3 sequence is 14 residues long. J was trimmed by 4 bases and V by 3 bases; bases with no gene match: 3. Germline CDR1 reads GTSNPN; CDR2 reads SVGIG (reference sequence). CDR3 DNA: TGTGCCTGGAGCGGGACAGGGGTTAATCAGCCCCAGCATTTT. Its protein is CAWSGTGVNQPQHF.